Sequencing of this T cell receptor beta chain was carried out in a study of shared clonotypes between healthy human individuals. Study overall: CD4 naive and CD4 memory each took three plates per donor, while CD8 naive took two and CD8 memory one.

Naive CD8 isolation took CD45RO-negative cells positively selected for CCR7 and excluded terminally differentiated effector memory CD45RA+ cells. The table came from immunoSEQ multiplex PCR; TCRdb's copy has only in-frame clones and leaves some out. The data hold 2 million to 2.5 million clones, with about 95% observed a single time. General study points: The study found about 4.6% of naive CD4 clonotypes shared across four donors.

This clone was detected once. Antigen unknown. This CDR3 has 17 amino acids. Trimming left V 5 bases short and J 6 bases short, with 20 bases between. Germline assignment: CDR1 PRHDT and CDR2 FYEKMQ (reference sequence). The rearrangement joins TRBV13 to TRBJ1-6; D unresolved. This TCR was recovered from a young man in good health. The sequencing sample was made of naive CD8+ T cells sorted from blood. The CDR3 sequence is CASSPENAGSGNSPLHF. The DNA for the CDR3 is TGTGCCAGCAGCCCTGAGAATGCGGGGAGTGGTAATTCACCCCTCCACTTT. Variable domain in full (rest from reference TRBV13 and TRBJ1-6): AAGVIQSPRHLIKEKRETATLKCYPIPRHDTVYWYQQGPGQDPQFLISFYEKMQSDKGSIPDRFSAQQFSDYHSELNMSSLELGDSALYFCASSPENAGSGNSPLHFGNGTRLTVT.